These 10 T cell receptor beta chains came from one sample sequenced in a study of early T cells in non-severe SARS-CoV-2 infection. TCRdb reanalysed the 5' RACE reads using MiXCR and keeps one entry per CDR3 protein. The sample has 30,000 to 35,000 distinct CDR3 sequences, over 6.5% seen once; the top ten hold 2.5% to 3%. Sample: whole blood. The receptors derive from an adult who was a healthcare worker with PCR-confirmed SARS-CoV-2 infection or an uninfected control (not recorded which).

This clonotype was seen ten or more times. This chain joins TRBV12-5 and TRBJ2-1; TRBD2 agrees at 12 bases. After removal of 5 bases from V and 7 bases from J, the junction contained 6 bases not matched to a gene. The V gene's germline CDR1 is LGHNT and CDR2 FRNRAP. This CDR3 contains 15 residues. The CDR3 sequence: CASGLTTSGRNEQFF. CDR3 DNA: TGTGCTAGTGGTCTCACGACTAGCGGGAGAAATGAGCAGTTCTTC.

This clonotype was observed at least ten times. The V call is TRBV12-3 or TRBV12-4, the J call TRBJ1-2, with 7 bases lining up with TRBD1. This CDR3 contains 13 residues. V was clipped by 6 bases and J by 7 bases; unmatched bases: 8. CDR3 coding DNA: TGTGCCAGCAGACCTGACAGGGAGGCTGGCTACACCTTC. Its protein product is CASRPDREAGYTF.

This clonotype was counted at least ten times. The chain has TRBV7-9 and TRBJ2-7; 8 bases map to TRBD1. V trimming: 2 bases; J trimming: 2 bases; junction bases outside the gene matches: 2. The germline gives CDR1 SEHNR, CDR2 FQNEAQ (reference sequence). The CDR3 consists of 14 residues. CDR3 nucleotides: TGTGCCAGCAGCTTAAGGACAGGGCCCTACGAGCAGTACTTC. It yields the protein CASSLRTGPYEQYF. The full variable domain, rest sourced from reference TRBV7-9 and TRBJ2-7, is DTGVSQNPRHKITKRGQNVTFRCDPISEHNRLYWYRQTLGQGPEFLTYFQNEAQLEKSRLLSDRFSAERPKGSFSTLEIQRTEQGDSAMYLCASSLRTGPYEQYFGPGTRLTVT.

At least ten counts were recorded for this clonotype. V and J are TRBV27 and TRBJ1-1; D uncertain. The germline CDR1 and CDR2 sequences are MNHEY and SMNVEV (reference sequence). With 6 bases removed from V and 1 base from J, the gap between germline ends came to 9 bases. This CDR3 is built from 13 residues. CDR3 sequence (DNA): TGTGCCAGCAGATCACAGCCGAACACTGAAGCTTTCTTT. This encodes CASRSQPNTEAFF.

This clonotype appeared many times. J is TRBJ1-1 and V is TRBV6-2 or TRBV6-3, with D maybe TRBD1 (6 bases). The germline CDR1 and CDR2 sequences are MNHEY and SVGEGT. This CDR3 has 13 amino acids. Trimming shortened V by 5 bases and J by 5 bases, and 12 bases separated the two germline ends. The DNA of the CDR3 is TGTGCCAGCAGTACTTTACAGGGTACTGAAGCTTTCTTT. This gives the protein CASSTLQGTEAFF.

This clonotype was seen a handful of times. The chain is built from TRBV4-1 and TRBJ2-7; a possible D gene is TRBD1 (6 bases). Germline V gene data show CDR1 as MGHRA and CDR2 as YSYEKL. The CDR3 has 15 residues. Trimming removed 1 base at V and 3 bases at J, with 13 bases between. The CDR3 nucleotides are TGCGCCAGCAGCCAAGTTGAGACAGGCATCTACGAGCAGTACTTC. This encodes CASSQVETGIYEQYF.

The V call is TRBV11-2, the J call TRBJ2-3; D is possibly TRBD1 or TRBD2 (5 bases each). Trimming shortened V by 0 bases and J by 3 bases, and 13 bases separated the two germline ends. The CDR3 has 16 amino acids. Per the germline V gene, CDR1 is SGHAT and CDR2 is FQNNGV. Here the CDR3 reads CASSLEWGIFTDTQYF. The CDR3 DNA reads TGTGCCAGCAGCTTAGAGTGGGGGATATTTACAGATACGCAGTATTTT.

In its sample, this clonotype was seen many times. The chain couples TRBV5-5 to TRBJ2-2, with D possibly being TRBD1 (5 bases). V shed 0 bases and J shed 1 base, with 7 bases lying between them. Germline V lookup: CDR1 SGHKS, CDR2 YYEKEE (reference sequence). This CDR3 spans 15 amino acids. CDR3 residues: CASSLGTGNTGELFF. CDR3 coding DNA: TGTGCCAGCAGCTTGGGAACAGGGAACACCGGGGAGCTGTTTTTT.

The chain combines TRBV29-1 with TRBJ2-7, with no clear D. This CDR3 contains 11 residues. V lost 4 bases, J lost 0 bases, and 4 bases lay in between. CDR1 and CDR2 from the germline V gene are SQVTM and ANQGSEA. CDR3 residues: CSVADSYEQYF. CDR3 DNA sequence: TGCAGCGTTGCGGACTCCTACGAGCAGTACTTC.

This clonotype was observed a handful of times. This rearrangement joins TRBV7-2 to TRBJ2-5; perhaps D is TRBD1 or TRBD2 (5 bases each). Trimming pared 5 bases from V and 4 bases from J, leaving 26 bases between. CDR3 length equals 18 residues. Germline loops: CDR1 SGHTA, CDR2 FQGNSA. This CDR3 is CASSTRRTGTPSAETQYF. CDR3 sequence (DNA): TGTGCCAGCAGCACCAGGCGAACCGGGACCCCAAGTGCAGAGACCCAGTACTTC.